This TCR beta chain was captured in a study of blood T cells in healthy people across ages (dated by TCRdb to the mid-2010s). For the study in its entirety: Template switching captured roughly one uniquely barcoded TCR beta cDNA molecule per two T cells in model experiments. To track age-related changes in TCR beta repertoire diversity, the study relied on deep sequencing normalized with unique cDNA molecular identifiers. Donors were grouped into four age groups: young (average roughly 17 years), middle-aged (about 40), aged (roughly 67) and long-lived (just over 80). To avoid experimental bias, donors of different ages were distributed randomly across sequencing lanes. The study analyzed two additional independent replicas of 1 million unique cDNA reads from the same blood draw for two donors, one aged 18 to 29 and one aged 80 or older. Overall results and qualifications from the work: Compared with the aged group, the long-lived group had more naive CD4+ T cells, fewer expanded clones and increased TCR diversity, a pattern suggesting age selection. A strong correlation was found between observed TCR beta diversity and the percentage of naive T cells measured by flow cytometry. Observed TCR beta diversity per million T cells fell roughly linearly with age, and a significant reduction was already apparent by age around 44. Since profiling was done on bulk unsorted PBMCs, naive and antigen-experienced compartments could not be conclusively compared. Estimates of total diversity based on one million sequenced T cells were regarded as lower bounds and as underestimates. Because donor CMV infection status was unknown, age-related changes in expanded clonotypes were potentially confounded.

The 39 donors, aged roughly 6 to 95 years, were systemically healthy Caucasian individuals from Russia. Each donor gave 8 to 10 milliliters of peripheral blood, drawn into EDTA-treated Vacutainer tubes. Ficoll-Paque density-gradient centrifugation was used to isolate PBMCs, with at least 6 million per sample. Trizol reagent was used to extract total RNA from the PBMCs, yielding at least 6 micrograms per sample. The percentages of naive CD45RAhigh/CD27high T cells were determined by flow cytometry on a PBMC aliquot from every donor. A note on this clonotype: The antigen it recognizes is unknown. No qualities accompany the bases; no much larger clone lies one base away.

Taken from cysteine to phenylalanine, the CDR3 has 14 residues. Only the CDR3 portion is preserved as DNA: 42 bases, with reading frame beginning at the first base. At the junction V is shortened by 5 bases and J by 7 bases, with 14 bases in between. CDR1 SEHNR and CDR2 FQNEAQ are derived from the germline V gene (reference sequence). The method was 5' RACE. Instrument used: Illumina HiSeq 2500. The second PCR ran for roughly 7 to 11 cycles and used a J-beta primer mix along with a sample-barcoded 5' primer. A unique molecular identifier was introduced onto each TCR beta cDNA molecule by a template-switch 5' adaptor carrying 12 random nucleotides. Each sample yielded at least 2.5 million CDR3-containing paired-end reads. First-strand cDNA was synthesized from all RNA with the Mint cDNA synthesis kit, primed by a TRBC-specific oligonucleotide. All cDNA was treated with uracil-DNA glycosylase and then went through a first 18-cycle PCR with the universal primers M1SS and BC2_uni_R. The paper's processing steps were these. Normalization of each sample was performed by random selection of 1 million high-quality reads, each carrying a distinct molecular identifier. Reads with shared molecular identifiers were discarded instead of being binned into consensus sequences. MiTCR, set to a Q25 quality threshold and the strictest error-elimination algorithm, was used for CDR3 identification, clonotype clustering and error correction. Lower-bound total TCR beta diversity was estimated with a nonparametric unseen species model using Euler transformation. TCRdb redid the processing of the public reads, applying fastp at Q25 and MiXCR, and retained in-frame beta chains. Merged by CDR3 protein, the rows form single entries marked with the most common genes and DNA. Clone size and V and J calls follow TCRdb, not the original study. This sample holds 1.2 million to 1.5 million distinct CDR3 sequences; approximately 60% were observed only once. The ten largest account for about 6.3% of the sample.

Here the chain combines TRBV7-9 and TRBJ2-2; a tentative D match to TRBD1 spans 6 bases. The source of this sequence is a man aged 18 to 29 in good health. Input material: blood. CDR3 protein: CASSPEGERGELFF. The bases read TGTGCCAGCAGCCCCGAGGGGGAGCGCGGGGAGCTGTTTTTT.